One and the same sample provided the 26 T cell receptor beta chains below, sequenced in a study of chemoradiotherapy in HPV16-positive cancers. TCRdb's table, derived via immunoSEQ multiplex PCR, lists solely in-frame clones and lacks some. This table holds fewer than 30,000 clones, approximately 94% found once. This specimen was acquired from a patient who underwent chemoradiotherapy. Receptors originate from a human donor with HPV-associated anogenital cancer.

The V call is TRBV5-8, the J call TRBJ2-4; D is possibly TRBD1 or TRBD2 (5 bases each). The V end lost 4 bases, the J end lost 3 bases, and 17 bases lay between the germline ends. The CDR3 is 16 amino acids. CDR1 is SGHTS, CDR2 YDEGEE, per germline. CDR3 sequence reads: CASSGGTLPRKNIQYF. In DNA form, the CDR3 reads TGTGCCAGCAGCGGTGGGACCCTCCCTCGCAAAAACATTCAGTACTTC.

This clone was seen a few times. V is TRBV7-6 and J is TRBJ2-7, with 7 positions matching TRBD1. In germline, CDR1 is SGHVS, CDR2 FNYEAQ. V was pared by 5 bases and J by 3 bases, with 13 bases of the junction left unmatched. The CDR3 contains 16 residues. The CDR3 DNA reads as TGTGCCAGCAGCCCGCTGCAGGGGGATGGATTCTACGAGCAGTACTTC. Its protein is CASSPLQGDGFYEQYF.

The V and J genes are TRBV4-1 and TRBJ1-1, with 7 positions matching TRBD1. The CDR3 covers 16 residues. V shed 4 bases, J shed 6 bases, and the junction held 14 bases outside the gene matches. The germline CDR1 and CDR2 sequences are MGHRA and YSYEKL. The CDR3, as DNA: TGCGCCAGCAGCCCGACAGGGAGGGGGTTTGAGGCTGAAGCTTTCTTT. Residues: CASSPTGRGFEAEAFF.

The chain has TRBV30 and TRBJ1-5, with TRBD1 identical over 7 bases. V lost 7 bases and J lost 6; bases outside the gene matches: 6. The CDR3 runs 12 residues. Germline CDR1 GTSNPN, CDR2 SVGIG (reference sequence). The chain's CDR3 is CAYDRVGQPQHF. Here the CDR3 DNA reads TGTGCCTATGACAGGGTAGGTCAGCCCCAGCATTTT.

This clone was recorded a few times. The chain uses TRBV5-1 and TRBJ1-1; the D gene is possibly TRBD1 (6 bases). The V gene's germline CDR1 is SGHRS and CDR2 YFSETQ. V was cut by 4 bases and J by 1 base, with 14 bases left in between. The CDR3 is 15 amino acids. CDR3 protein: CASSMGHFSNTEAFF. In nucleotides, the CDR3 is TGCGCCAGCAGCATGGGACATTTCTCGAACACTGAAGCTTTCTTT. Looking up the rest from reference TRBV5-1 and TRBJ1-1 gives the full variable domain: KAGVTQTPRYLIKTRGQQVTLSCSPISGHRSVSWYQQTPGQGLQFLFEYFSETQRNKGNFPGRFSGRQFSNSRSEMNVSTLELGDSALYLCASSMGHFSNTEAFFGQGTRLTVV.

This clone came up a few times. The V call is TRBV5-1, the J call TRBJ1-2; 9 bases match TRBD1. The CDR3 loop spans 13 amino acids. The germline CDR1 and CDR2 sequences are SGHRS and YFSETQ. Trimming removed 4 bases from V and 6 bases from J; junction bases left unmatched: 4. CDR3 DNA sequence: TGCGCCAGCAGCGAGGGACAGGGTGATGGCTACACCTTC. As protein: CASSEGQGDGYTF. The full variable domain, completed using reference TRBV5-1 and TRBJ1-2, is KAGVTQTPRYLIKTRGQQVTLSCSPISGHRSVSWYQQTPGQGLQFLFEYFSETQRNKGNFPGRFSGRQFSNSRSEMNVSTLELGDSALYLCASSEGQGDGYTFGSGTRLTVV.

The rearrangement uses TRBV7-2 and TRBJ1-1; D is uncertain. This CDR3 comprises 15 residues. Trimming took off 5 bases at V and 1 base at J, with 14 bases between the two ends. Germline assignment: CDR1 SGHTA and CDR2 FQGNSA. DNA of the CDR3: TGTGCCAGCAGCCGATTCGGACGGTCGAACACTGAAGCTTTCTTT. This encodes CASSRFGRSNTEAFF.

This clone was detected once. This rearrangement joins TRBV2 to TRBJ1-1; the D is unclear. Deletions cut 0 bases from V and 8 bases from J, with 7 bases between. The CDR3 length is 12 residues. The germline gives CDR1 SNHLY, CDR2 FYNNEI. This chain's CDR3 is CASSEARVEAFF. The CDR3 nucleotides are TGTGCCAGCAGTGAAGCAAGGGTAGAAGCTTTCTTT.

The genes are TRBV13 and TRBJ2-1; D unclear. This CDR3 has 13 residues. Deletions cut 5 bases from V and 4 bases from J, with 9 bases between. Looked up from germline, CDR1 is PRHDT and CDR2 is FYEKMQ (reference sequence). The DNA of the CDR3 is TGTGCCAGCAGCATCAGACTTTACAATGAGCAGTTCTTC. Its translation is CASSIRLYNEQFF.

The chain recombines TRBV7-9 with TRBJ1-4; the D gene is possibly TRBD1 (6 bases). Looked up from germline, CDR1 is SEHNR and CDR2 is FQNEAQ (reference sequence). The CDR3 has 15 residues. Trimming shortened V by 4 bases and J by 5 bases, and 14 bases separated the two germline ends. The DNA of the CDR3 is TGTGCCAGCAGCTCCGGCGGGCAGGGGAATGAAAAACTGTTTTTT. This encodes CASSSGGQGNEKLFF.

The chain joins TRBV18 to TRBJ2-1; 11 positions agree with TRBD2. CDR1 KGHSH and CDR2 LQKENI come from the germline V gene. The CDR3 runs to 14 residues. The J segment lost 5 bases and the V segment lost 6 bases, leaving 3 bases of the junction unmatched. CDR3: CASSGTSGNNEQFF. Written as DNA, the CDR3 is TGTGCCAGCTCCGGGACTAGCGGTAACAATGAGCAGTTCTTC.

CDR3 in amino acids: CASSLAAGGLGEKLFF. The CDR3 nucleotides read TGCGCCAGCAGCTTGGCCGCTGGGGGGCTGGGTGAAAAACTGTTTTTT. The rearrangement uses TRBV5-1 and TRBJ1-4, with D perhaps matching TRBD1 (6 bases). CDR3 size: 16 residues. CDR1 and CDR2 from the germline V gene are SGHRS and YFSETQ. V was pared by 0 bases and J by 7 bases, with 16 bases between.

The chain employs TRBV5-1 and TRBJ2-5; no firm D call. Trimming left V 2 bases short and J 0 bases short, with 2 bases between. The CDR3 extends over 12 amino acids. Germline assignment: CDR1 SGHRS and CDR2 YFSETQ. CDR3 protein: CASSFYQETQYF. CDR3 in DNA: TGCGCCAGCAGCTTTTACCAAGAGACCCAGTACTTC. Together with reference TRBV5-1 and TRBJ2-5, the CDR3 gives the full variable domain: KAGVTQTPRYLIKTRGQQVTLSCSPISGHRSVSWYQQTPGQGLQFLFEYFSETQRNKGNFPGRFSGRQFSNSRSEMNVSTLELGDSALYLCASSFYQETQYFGPGTRLLVL.

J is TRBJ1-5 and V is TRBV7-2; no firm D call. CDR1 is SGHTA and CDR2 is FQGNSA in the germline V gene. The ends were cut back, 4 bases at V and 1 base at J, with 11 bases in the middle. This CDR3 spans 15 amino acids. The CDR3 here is CASSSSPGSNQPQHF. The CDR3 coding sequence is TGTGCCAGCAGCTCCAGCCCGGGGAGCAATCAGCCCCAGCATTTT.

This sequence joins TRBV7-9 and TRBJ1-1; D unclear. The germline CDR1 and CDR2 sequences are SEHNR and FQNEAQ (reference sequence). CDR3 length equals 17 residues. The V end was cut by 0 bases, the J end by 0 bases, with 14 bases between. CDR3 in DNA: TGTGCCAGCAGCTTAGCGCCGGCGACCATATTGAACACTGAAGCTTTCTTT. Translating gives CASSLAPATILNTEAFF.

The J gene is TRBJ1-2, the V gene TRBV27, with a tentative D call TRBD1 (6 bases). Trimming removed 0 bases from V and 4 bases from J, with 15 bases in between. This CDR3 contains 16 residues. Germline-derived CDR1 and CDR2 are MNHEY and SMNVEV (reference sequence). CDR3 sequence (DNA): TGTGCCAGCAGTTTATCAACGGGGGCCGTGGGCTATGGCTACACCTTC. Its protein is CASSLSTGAVGYGYTF.

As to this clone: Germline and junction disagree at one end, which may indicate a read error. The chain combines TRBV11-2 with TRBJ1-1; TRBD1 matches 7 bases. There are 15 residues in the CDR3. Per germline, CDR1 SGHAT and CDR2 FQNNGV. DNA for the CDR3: TGTGCCAGCAGCTCCTTGAGGGGGCTGAAGACTGAAGCTTTCTTT. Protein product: CASSSLRGLKTEAFF.

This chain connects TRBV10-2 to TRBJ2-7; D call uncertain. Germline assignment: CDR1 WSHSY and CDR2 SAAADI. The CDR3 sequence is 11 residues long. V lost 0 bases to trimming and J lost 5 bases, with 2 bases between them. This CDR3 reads CASSESDEQYF. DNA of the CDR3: TGCGCCAGCAGTGAGTCGGACGAGCAGTACTTC.

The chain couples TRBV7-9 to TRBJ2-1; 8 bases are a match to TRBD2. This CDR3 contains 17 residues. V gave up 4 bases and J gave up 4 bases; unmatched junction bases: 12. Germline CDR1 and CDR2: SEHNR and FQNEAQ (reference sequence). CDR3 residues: CASSSRISGNPYNEQFF. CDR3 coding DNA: TGTGCCAGCAGCTCCAGGATTAGCGGGAACCCATACAATGAGCAGTTCTTC.

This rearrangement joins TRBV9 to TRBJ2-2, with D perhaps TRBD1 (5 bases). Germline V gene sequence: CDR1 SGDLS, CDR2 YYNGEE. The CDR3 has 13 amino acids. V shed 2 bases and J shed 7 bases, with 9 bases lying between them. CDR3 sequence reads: CASSVTVNGELFF. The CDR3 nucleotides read TGTGCCAGCAGCGTGACAGTCAACGGGGAGCTGTTTTTT.

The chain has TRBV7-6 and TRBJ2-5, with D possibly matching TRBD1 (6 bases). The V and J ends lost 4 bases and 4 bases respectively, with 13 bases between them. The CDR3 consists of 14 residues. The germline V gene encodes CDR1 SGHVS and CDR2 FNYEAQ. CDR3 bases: TGTGCCAGCAGCTCCACAGGGAAAGGAGAGACCCAGTACTTC. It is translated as CASSSTGKGETQYF.

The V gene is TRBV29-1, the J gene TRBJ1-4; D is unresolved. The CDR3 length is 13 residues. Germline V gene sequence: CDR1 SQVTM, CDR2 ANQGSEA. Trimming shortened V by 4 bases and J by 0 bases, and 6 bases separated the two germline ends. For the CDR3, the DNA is TGCAGCGTTGCAGGAGCAACTAATGAAAAACTGTTTTTT. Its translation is CSVAGATNEKLFF.

CDR3 in amino acids: CASSVEGPDTQYF. The CDR3 DNA sequence: TGTGCCAGCAGCGTAGAGGGCCCAGATACGCAGTATTTT. The chain joins TRBV9 to TRBJ2-3; the D is unclear. V was clipped by 0 bases and J by 4 bases, with 6 bases between them. Germline loops: CDR1 SGDLS, CDR2 YYNGEE. This CDR3 has 13 residues.

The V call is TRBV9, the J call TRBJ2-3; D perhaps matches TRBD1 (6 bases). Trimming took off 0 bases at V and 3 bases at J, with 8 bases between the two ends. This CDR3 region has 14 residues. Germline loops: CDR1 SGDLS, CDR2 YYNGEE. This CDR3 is CASSVGGRTDTQYF. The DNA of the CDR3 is TGTGCCAGCAGCGTAGGGGGGCGGACAGATACGCAGTATTTT.

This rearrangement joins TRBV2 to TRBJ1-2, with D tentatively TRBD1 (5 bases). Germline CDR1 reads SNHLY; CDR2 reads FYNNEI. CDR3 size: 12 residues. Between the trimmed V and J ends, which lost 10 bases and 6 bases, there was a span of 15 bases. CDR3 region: CATPRGYDGYTF. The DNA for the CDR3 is TGTGCCACTCCTAGGGGTTACGATGGCTACACCTTC. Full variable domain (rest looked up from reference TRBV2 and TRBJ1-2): EPEVTQTPSHQVTQMGQEVILRCVPISNHLYFYWYRQILGQKVEFLVSFYNNEISEKSEIFDDQFSVERPDGSNFTLKIRSTKLEDSAMYFCATPRGYDGYTFGSGTRLTVV.

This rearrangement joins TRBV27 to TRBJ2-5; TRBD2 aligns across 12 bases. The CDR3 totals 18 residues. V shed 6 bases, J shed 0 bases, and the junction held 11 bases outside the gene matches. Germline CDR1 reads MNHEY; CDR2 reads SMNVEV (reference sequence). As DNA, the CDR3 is TGTGCCAGCAGAAGCCGACTAGCGGGGGTAAAGTACCAAGAGACCCAGTACTTC. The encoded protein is CASRSRLAGVKYQETQYF.